The clone carrying this T cell receptor beta chain was seen once. The junction shows a germline mismatch at one end, possibly a read error. This specimen comes from a study of cytotoxic CD8 clonotypes in ibrutinib-treated CLL. CDR3 length: 15 residues. Looked up from germline, CDR1 is SGHAT and CDR2 is FQNNGV. The protocol was immunoSEQ multiplex PCR, while the TCRdb copy is restricted to in-frame clones and leaves out a portion. Here the sample spans more than 55,000 clones, about 65% being singletons. This material consisted of PBMCs, taken after 12 months of ibrutinib treatment. The clonotype was recovered from a human donor with chronic lymphocytic leukemia. The chain carries TRBV11-2 and TRBJ2-1; 8 bases match TRBD2. The CDR3 sequence is CASSLAGSNVYEQFF. CDR3 in DNA: TGTGCCAGCAGTTTAGCGGGGAGCAACGTCTATGAGCAGTTCTTC.